Listed below are T cell receptor beta chains from one sample, sequenced in a study of blood T cell repertoires in COVID-19. The repertoire was sequenced with immunoSEQ multiplex PCR; TCRdb's copy has only in-frame clones and lacks some. There are over 200,000 clones in the sample; approximately 90% occur only once, and approximately 1.2% lies in the top ten. The sample taken for sequencing was PBMCs or T cells enriched from blood (not recorded which). The source is a human donor in a cohort exposed to, infected with or recovered from COVID-19 (not recorded which). The donor label of this sample is uncertain. Both conserved end residues are part of each CDR3. The D gene is left open where the match is weak. Some rows have no size entry. The others give once, few or many, or a class for an expanded clone.

cdr3_nt cdr3_aa clone_size v_call d_call j_call
TGTGCCAGCTCAATTGGACAGGGCCATCTACGCGAGCAGTACTTC CASSIGQGHLREQYF - TRBV18 TRBD1 TRBJ2-7
TGTGCCTGGAATACAGGGAACGAGCAGTACTTC CAWNTGNEQYF few TRBV30 - TRBJ2-7
TGTGCCAGCACCCTAGGGGGGGCAGGGGGCGTCTATGGCTACACCTTC CASTLGGAGGVYGYTF - TRBV7-2 TRBD1 TRBJ1-2
TGCGCCAGCAGCTCATTGTACAGGGGGCGGCACACTGAAGCTTTCTTT CASSSLYRGRHTEAFF - TRBV4-1 TRBD1 TRBJ1-1
TGTGCCAGCAGCCATTCGGGGGGGCTAGCTTTCTTT CASSHSGGLAFF - TRBV3-1/TRBV3-2 - TRBJ1-1
TGTGCCACCAGCAGAGATTGGGGGGTAACTAATGAAAAACTGTTTTTT CATSRDWGVTNEKLFF - TRBV15 - TRBJ1-4
TGTGCCACCGCGGGGACGTATAGCAATCAGCCCCAGCATTTT CATAGTYSNQPQHF once TRBV19 - TRBJ1-5
TGTGCCAGCAGTGAAGAGGCAGGGGCTTACGAGCAGTACTTC CASSEEAGAYEQYF - TRBV6-1 - TRBJ2-7
TGTGCCAGCAGCTTAGCCCCTAGCGGGGGGCCCACAGATACGCAGTATTTT CASSLAPSGGPTDTQYF - TRBV13 TRBD2 TRBJ2-3
TGTGCCATCAGGCCTAGCGGGATCGTCGGCAACAGTAAAGATACGCAGTATTTT CAIRPSGIVGNSKDTQYF - TRBV10-3 TRBD2 TRBJ2-3
TGCGCCAGCAGCTTGATGCCCCCAAGCAGCGGGGGGGTGGATGAGCAGTTCTTC CASSLMPPSSGGVDEQFF - TRBV5-1 TRBD2 TRBJ2-1
TGTGCCAGCAGCTTTGTAGGGGTCGGCTCCTACGAGCAGTACTTC CASSFVGVGSYEQYF - TRBV5-6 - TRBJ2-7
TGTGCCAGCAGCTTAGATTGGGGGCCTATACCCTATGGCTACACCTTC CASSLDWGPIPYGYTF - TRBV11-2 - TRBJ1-2
TGTGCCAGCAGCTTGGTCTCCAGGGCCACTGAAGCTTTCTTT CASSLVSRATEAFF - TRBV5-6 - TRBJ1-1
TGTGCCAGCAGTTTGGCCCCCCTCACTGAAGCTTTCTTT CASSLAPLTEAFF - TRBV12-3/TRBV12-4 - TRBJ1-1
TGCGCCAGCAGCCAAGATCGTCCAGGGATATCCTACGAGCAGTACTTC CASSQDRPGISYEQYF - TRBV4-1 - TRBJ2-7
TGTGCCAGCAGCTTAGGCTCTAGCGGGGGCAATGAGCAGTTCTTC CASSLGSSGGNEQFF - TRBV7-9 TRBD2 TRBJ2-1
TGTGCCAGCAGCTTACAGGGTTCAGGTGAGCAGTTCTTC CASSLQGSGEQFF - TRBV13 - TRBJ2-1
TGCGCCAGCAGCCCCGGGACAGGGATGGATACGCAGTATTTT CASSPGTGMDTQYF - TRBV5-1 TRBD1 TRBJ2-3
TGTGCCAGCAGCCTTTCGGACAGGACTGAAGCTTTCTTT CASSLSDRTEAFF - TRBV7-2 TRBD1 TRBJ1-1
TGTGCCAGCAGTGAGTTAGCGGGGACCCACAATGAGCAGTTCTTC CASSELAGTHNEQFF - TRBV2 TRBD2 TRBJ2-1
TGTGCCAGCAGCGGGAGGGTCCAGGGGGCGACCGGGGAGCTGTTTTTT CASSGRVQGATGELFF - TRBV9 TRBD1 TRBJ2-2
TGTGCCAGCAGCTTAGATCTCCAGGGGGCGCGGGGAAACACCATATATTTT CASSLDLQGARGNTIYF - TRBV11-2 TRBD1 TRBJ1-3
TGTGCCACCAGTGACACGGACAGATACCAAGAGACCCAGTACTTC CATSDTDRYQETQYF - TRBV24-1 - TRBJ2-5
TGTGCCAGCAGTGTGGGACAGGGGAACTATGGCTACACCTTC CASSVGQGNYGYTF - TRBV2 TRBD1 TRBJ1-2
TGTGCCAGCAGCTTATCAGGGCGCAGGGGGGCCTACAATGAGCAGTTCTTC CASSLSGRRGAYNEQFF - TRBV7-3 - TRBJ2-1
TGCGCCAGCAGCCCGGGTCGTAGCAATCAGCCCCAGCATTTT CASSPGRSNQPQHF - TRBV4-1 - TRBJ1-5
TGTGCCAGTAGCACCCGGGGTAGCGGGGGCCCGCCACACAATGAGCAGTTCTTC CASSTRGSGGPPHNEQFF - TRBV19 TRBD2 TRBJ2-1
TGCGCCAGCAGCCAACGTTTCAGGGGATCCACCGGGGAGCTGTTTTTT CASSQRFRGSTGELFF - TRBV4-3 - TRBJ2-2
TGTGCCAGTAGTACGCGGGACGGCACTGAAGCTTTCTTT CASSTRDGTEAFF - TRBV19 - TRBJ1-1
TGTGCCAGTAGTACCGGGGAGCACACAGATACGCAGTATTTT CASSTGEHTDTQYF - TRBV19 - TRBJ2-3
TGTGCCAGCAGCTTAGCGCCCGGACAGGGGGGGATCCCCTTACCATCTAATGAAAAACTGTTTTTT CASSLAPGQGGIPLPSNEKLFF once TRBV7-6 TRBD1 TRBJ1-4
TGTGCCAGCAGCAAAGTGGGGGGAGCCTACGAGCAGTACTTC CASSKVGGAYEQYF - TRBV21-1 - TRBJ2-7
TGCGCCAGCAGCGTGCTTGAGGGACAGGCTGAAGCTTTCTTT CASSVLEGQAEAFF - TRBV5-1 TRBD1 TRBJ1-1
TGTGCCAGTAGTATCCTCGGACAGGGAAACGAGCAGTACTTC CASSILGQGNEQYF - TRBV19 TRBD1 TRBJ2-7
TGTGCCAGCAGCTTAGAGGTGCGGCAGCTGGGTGGCTACACCTTC CASSLEVRQLGGYTF - TRBV7-8 - TRBJ1-2
TGTGCCAGCAGTGAATATGGGGGGGCTTATGGCTACACCTTC CASSEYGGAYGYTF - TRBV25-1 - TRBJ1-2
TGTGCCAGCAGCGGTAGCCTGAGCTCCTACGAGCAGTACTTC CASSGSLSSYEQYF - TRBV9 - TRBJ2-7
TGTGCCAGCAGCTTTTCCACAGGGGACACTGAAGCTTTCTTT CASSFSTGDTEAFF - TRBV7-9 TRBD1 TRBJ1-1
TGTGCCAGCTCACCGACGGGGGACAATGAGCAGTTCTTC CASSPTGDNEQFF - TRBV18 - TRBJ2-1
TGTGCCAGCAGCGGGCAGGGCAGATGGGAGACCCAGTACTTC CASSGQGRWETQYF - TRBV9 - TRBJ2-5
TGCGCCAGCAGCTTGGTGCAGGGATCGATGAACACTGAAGCTTTCTTT CASSLVQGSMNTEAFF - TRBV5-1 - TRBJ1-1
TGCGCCGCTAAACCGGGGGTCGAGGGGTACCAAGAGACCCAGTACTTC CAAKPGVEGYQETQYF - TRBV10-2 - TRBJ2-5
TGTGCCACCAGTGCCTCGACAGGGACCTCTGGAAACACCATATATTTT CATSASTGTSGNTIYF many TRBV24-1 TRBD1 TRBJ1-3
TGCAGTGCTAGTACAGGGGTGGCGACTGAAGCTTTCTTT CSASTGVATEAFF - TRBV20-1 TRBD1 TRBJ1-1
TGTGCCAGCCCCACTGGGGGAGTAGCGGGGCTCACAGATACGCAGTATTTT CASPTGGVAGLTDTQYF - TRBV7-2 TRBD2 TRBJ2-3
TGTGCCAGCAGCTTTTTAAACAGGGCGGGCACCGGGGAGCTGTTTTTT CASSFLNRAGTGELFF once TRBV5-5 - TRBJ2-2
TGCGCCAGCAGCTCCGGGGGTGGTTATGGCTACACCTTC CASSSGGGYGYTF - TRBV5-1 - TRBJ1-2
TGTGCCAGCAGCGGGACTCTCCAAGAGACCCAGTACTTC CASSGTLQETQYF few TRBV2 - TRBJ2-5
TGTGCCAGCAGCTTATTACAGGGCTACACCGGGGAGCTGTTTTTT CASSLLQGYTGELFF - TRBV7-6 - TRBJ2-2
TGTGCCAGCAGCTTGGAGATGGGGACAGGGGGGGGAGCTTTCTTT CASSLEMGTGGGAFF once TRBV5-8 TRBD1 TRBJ1-1
TGTGCCAGTACAATGTGGGAAGGGGGCAGGGACTATGGCTACACCTTC CASTMWEGGRDYGYTF few TRBV19 TRBD1 TRBJ1-2
TGTGCCAGCAGCCAGAGACTGAACTCTGGAAACACCATATATTTT CASSQRLNSGNTIYF - TRBV3-1/TRBV3-2 - TRBJ1-3